This entry lists 30 T cell receptor beta chains sequenced from one sample in a study of blood T cell repertoires in COVID-19. Only in-frame clones appear in the TCRdb table, and some are missing; sequencing was by immunoSEQ multiplex PCR. The sample includes 200,000 to 250,000 clones, around 86% seen only once; the top ten take roughly 2%. The sample was PBMCs or T cells enriched from blood (not recorded which). Receptors originate from a woman aged 50 to 65 who had recovered from COVID-19.

The V call is TRBV3-1 (or the pseudogene TRBV3-2), the J call TRBJ1-4; D is possibly TRBD1 (5 bases). Germline CDR1 LGHDT, CDR2 YNNKEL (reference sequence). V gave up 1 base and J gave up 4 bases, with 13 bases separating them. CDR3 size: 16 residues. The CDR3 region is CASSQAKTAYNEKLFF. The CDR3 region has the DNA TGTGCCAGCAGCCAAGCTAAGACAGCCTATAATGAAAAACTGTTTTTT.

Regarding this clone: No conserved phenylalanine or tryptophan ends this CDR3, so it is likely a read error. The limits of the CDR3 on the DNA are not certain, so only TCRdb's listed CDR3 is given. V is TRBV20-1 and J is TRBJ1-2; the D call in the table, TRBD1, was not verified against the DNA. The CDR3 spans 13 amino acids, including both terminal residues. Germline loops: CDR1 DFQATT, CDR2 SNEGSKA (reference sequence). The CDR3: CSASPGTGRESAL.

Here the CDR3 reads CASSATPGQGANTIYF. CDR3 bases: TGTGCCAGCAGTGCCACCCCGGGACAGGGGGCTAACACCATATATTTT. The V call is TRBV25-1, the J call TRBJ1-3; TRBD1 matches 12 bases. This CDR3 region has 16 residues. Germline V lookup: CDR1 MGHDK, CDR2 SYGVNS. J lost 7 bases, V lost 4 bases, and 8 bases had no gene match.

The gene calls are TRBV4-3 and TRBJ2-5, with TRBD1 identical over 9 bases. J gave up 5 bases and V 3 bases, and 7 bases lay outside the gene matches. Germline CDR1 is LGHNA and CDR2 is YSLEER. There are 15 residues in the CDR3. The CDR3 region is CASSQFGQGSETQYF. The CDR3 nucleotides are TGCGCCAGCAGCCAGTTTGGACAGGGGAGCGAGACCCAGTACTTC.

V and J are TRBV27 and TRBJ2-7; no definite D call. This CDR3 spans 15 amino acids. V was pared by 3 bases and J by 3 bases, with 15 bases between. The germline gives CDR1 MNHEY, CDR2 SMNVEV (reference sequence). CDR3 amino acids: CASSFNAGPLYEQYF. Written as DNA, the CDR3 is TGTGCCAGCAGTTTCAACGCCGGTCCCCTCTACGAGCAGTACTTC.

The rearrangement joins TRBV4-3 to TRBJ1-2; D possibly corresponds to TRBD1 (5 bases). CDR1 and CDR2 (germline): LGHNA, YSLEER. CDR3 length equals 16 residues. Deletions cut 2 bases from V and 0 bases from J, with 13 bases between. In DNA form, the CDR3 reads TGCGCCAGCAGCCAAACCACAGGAGCAGCTAACTATGGCTACACCTTC. Translating it yields CASSQTTGAANYGYTF.

The rearrangement links TRBV30 to TRBJ2-1; 12 nucleotides match TRBD2. Trimming at V came to 2 bases and at J to 3 bases, leaving 11 bases not matched to a gene. Germline assignment: CDR1 GTSNPN and CDR2 SVGIG (reference sequence). The CDR3 length is 18 residues. CDR3 in amino acids: CAWSPRTSGVEFYNEQFF. CDR3 bases: TGTGCCTGGAGTCCCCGGACTAGCGGGGTAGAGTTCTACAATGAGCAGTTCTTC.

The chain has TRBV4-1 and TRBJ2-7; D possibly corresponds to TRBD1 (6 bases). The CDR3 totals 11 residues. V was shortened by 5 bases and J by 4 bases, with 6 bases between the two germline ends. Germline loops: CDR1 MGHRA, CDR2 YSYEKL. The CDR3 region is CASSTGYEQYF. For the CDR3, the DNA is TGCGCCAGCAGCACAGGGTACGAGCAGTACTTC.

The chain couples TRBV5-1 to TRBJ2-7; weak D call: TRBD2 (5 bases). Per germline, CDR1 SGHRS and CDR2 YFSETQ. The V end lost 0 bases, the J end lost 1 base, and 8 bases lay between the germline ends. The CDR3 is 14 residues long. In nucleotides, the CDR3 is TGCGCCAGCAGCTTGGCCAGAGGGTCCTACGAGCAGTACTTC. Amino acids: CASSLARGSYEQYF.

The chain employs TRBV6-5 and TRBJ1-4, with 7 bases identical to TRBD1. CDR3 length: 13 amino acids. Germline loops: CDR1 MNHEY, CDR2 SVGAGI. V lost 6 bases and J lost 6; bases outside the gene matches: 4. The DNA for the CDR3 is TGTGCCAGCAGCGGGACAGTTGATGAAAAACTGTTTTTT. Its translation: CASSGTVDEKLFF.

The V call is TRBV28, the J call TRBJ1-5, with 9 bases that match TRBD1. CDR3 length: 16 amino acids. The J segment lost 7 bases and the V segment lost 2 bases, leaving 9 bases of the junction unmatched. Germline values: CDR1 MDHEN, CDR2 SYDVKM. The CDR3: CASSLGWDRAIQPQHF. The CDR3 DNA reads TGTGCCAGCAGTTTAGGATGGGACAGGGCGATCCAGCCCCAGCATTTT.

CDR3 in amino acids: CASSSGQGRRNQPQHF. In DNA form, the CDR3 reads TGTGCCAGCAGCTCGGGACAGGGGCGCCGGAATCAGCCCCAGCATTTT. The chain recombines TRBV13 with TRBJ1-5; the match to TRBD1 covers 10 bases. The germline gives CDR1 PRHDT, CDR2 FYEKMQ (reference sequence). V was pared by 4 bases and J by 4 bases, with 7 bases of the junction left unmatched. The CDR3 contains 16 residues.

The rearrangement uses TRBV5-1 and TRBJ1-1; TRBD1 aligns across 7 bases. There are 12 residues in the CDR3. Germline CDR1 reads SGHRS; CDR2 reads YFSETQ. V lost 4 bases, J lost 11 bases, and 8 bases stayed unmatched. DNA of the CDR3: TGCGCCAGCAGCGCTGACAGGGTAGATGCTTTCTTT. Translating gives CASSADRVDAFF.

This clone showed up just once. In DNA, the CDR3 is TGTGCCAGCAGCCAAGATTTTGCGGGAGCGAAGGGCACACACAATGAGCAGTTCTTC. Translated: CASSQDFAGAKGTHNEQFF. The chain combines TRBV4-2 with TRBJ2-1, with TRBD2 matching 7 bases. The J segment lost 5 bases and the V segment lost 0 bases, leaving 16 bases of the junction unmatched. Germline V gene sequence: CDR1 LGHNA, CDR2 YNFKEQ. The CDR3 extends over 19 amino acids.

The chain couples TRBV5-6 to TRBJ2-3; D is perhaps TRBD2 (6 bases). This CDR3 has 14 residues. Trimming stripped 4 bases from V and 2 bases from J, with 11 bases between. From germline, CDR1 is SGHDT and CDR2 YYEEEE. The DNA of the CDR3 is TGTGCCAGCAGCGGTCGGGACTTCACAGATACGCAGTATTTT. Translation: CASSGRDFTDTQYF. Full variable domain (remainder filled in from reference TRBV5-6 and TRBJ2-3): DAGVTQSPTHLIKTRGQQVTLRCSPKSGHDTVSWYQQALGQGPQFIFQYYEEEERQRGNFPDRFSGHQFPNYSSELNVNALLLGDSALYLCASSGRDFTDTQYFGPGTRLTVL.

The chain combines TRBV18 with TRBJ1-5; a possible D gene is TRBD1 (6 bases). This CDR3 spans 15 amino acids. V dropped 6 bases and J dropped 3 bases, with 15 bases sitting between them. Germline V lookup: CDR1 KGHSH, CDR2 LQKENI. This chain's CDR3 is CASSSGQWDNQPQHF. The CDR3 bases are TGTGCCAGCTCGTCAGGACAGTGGGACAATCAGCCCCAGCATTTT.

Here the CDR3 DNA reads TGTGCCAGCAGTGAATACGGACAGGGGGTATATGACACTGAAGCTTTCTTT. Residues: CASSEYGQGVYDTEAFF. The chain employs TRBV25-1 and TRBJ1-1, with 10 bases fitting TRBD1. The CDR3 has 17 residues. Per germline, CDR1 MGHDK and CDR2 SYGVNS. The ends lost 0 bases at V and 3 bases at J; junction bases unmatched: 7.

The CDR3 protein is CASSLRLAGATDTQYF. Written as DNA, the CDR3 is TGTGCCAGCAGCTTGAGACTAGCGGGAGCTACAGATACGCAGTATTTT. J is TRBJ2-3 and V is TRBV5-5; 12 bases map to TRBD2. Germline CDR1 SGHKS, CDR2 YYEKEE (reference sequence). This CDR3 spans 16 amino acids. The J segment lost 3 bases and the V segment lost 1 base, leaving 3 bases of the junction unmatched.

The chain combines TRBV30 with TRBJ2-3; D perhaps matches TRBD2 (7 bases). The ends were cut back, 0 bases at V and 1 base at J, with 17 bases in the middle. This CDR3 region has 17 residues. The germline V gene encodes CDR1 GTSNPN and CDR2 SVGIG (reference sequence). The CDR3, as DNA: TGTGCCTGGAGTGTACAGGGAGGGGGGCCTGGCACAGATACGCAGTATTTT. Protein sequence: CAWSVQGGGPGTDTQYF.

This clone was seen a handful of times. The chain links TRBV3-1 (or the pseudogene TRBV3-2) to TRBJ1-2; 9 nucleotides align to TRBD1. This CDR3 comprises 15 residues. Trimming at V came to 3 bases and at J to 1 base, leaving 3 bases not matched to a gene. Germline V gene sequence: CDR1 LGHDT, CDR2 YNNKEL (reference sequence). CDR3 sequence: CASSHGTGYNYGYTF. As DNA, the CDR3 is TGTGCCAGCAGCCACGGGACAGGGTATAACTATGGCTACACCTTC.

This clone appeared a single time. The rearrangement joins TRBV7-3 to TRBJ1-1; TRBD1 agrees at 7 bases. This CDR3 has 16 amino acids. Germline CDR1 and CDR2: SGHTA and FQGTGA. V was clipped by 4 bases and J by 0 bases; unmatched bases: 8. CDR3 bases: TGTGCCAGCAGCTCCGGCCGGGACAGCGTGAACACTGAAGCTTTCTTT. Translation: CASSSGRDSVNTEAFF.

This clone was detected only a few times. The chain is built from TRBV18 and TRBJ1-5; 8 bases agree with TRBD1. Looked up from germline, CDR1 is KGHSH and CDR2 is LQKENI. The CDR3 spans 15 residues. J lost 5 bases, V lost 2 bases, and 5 bases had no gene match. DNA for the CDR3: TGTGCCAGCTCACCAGGACAGGGCTGGGATCAGCCCCAGCATTTT. Its translation is CASSPGQGWDQPQHF.

The gene calls are TRBV7-9 and TRBJ1-5; a possible D gene is TRBD1 (5 bases). The germline V and J ends were trimmed by 1 base and 0 bases, with 7 bases remaining between them. Germline V gene lookup returns CDR1 SEHNR and CDR2 FQNEAQ (reference sequence). The CDR3 is made up of 15 amino acids. The CDR3 bases are TGTGCCAGCAGCTTAGGGGGCCTTAGCAATCAGCCCCAGCATTTT. Translated: CASSLGGLSNQPQHF. The entire variable domain, with the rest obtained from reference TRBV7-9 and TRBJ1-5, is as follows: DTGVSQNPRHKITKRGQNVTFRCDPISEHNRLYWYRQTLGQGPEFLTYFQNEAQLEKSRLLSDRFSAERPKGSFSTLEIQRTEQGDSAMYLCASSLGGLSNQPQHFGDGTRLSIL.

This chain joins TRBV7-2 and TRBJ1-1; the match to TRBD1 covers 9 bases. There are 15 residues in the CDR3. CDR1 is SGHTA and CDR2 is FQGNSA in the germline V gene. J was trimmed by 0 bases and V by 4 bases; bases with no gene match: 3. As DNA, the CDR3 is TGTGCCAGCAGCTCACAGGGGGCGCTGAACACTGAAGCTTTCTTT. Its translation: CASSSQGALNTEAFF.

This clone was seen just once. The V gene is TRBV7-2, the J gene TRBJ2-1; TRBD2 aligns across 15 bases. V gave up 5 bases and J gave up 6 bases; unmatched junction bases: 8. Germline-derived CDR1 and CDR2 are SGHTA and FQGNSA. CDR3 size: 17 residues. The CDR3 sequence is CASSAGLAGGPGNEQFF. CDR3 bases: TGTGCCAGCAGCGCCGGACTAGCGGGGGGGCCGGGCAATGAGCAGTTCTTC.

The V gene is TRBV30, the J gene TRBJ2-2; maybe TRBD1 (6 bases). This CDR3 region has 12 residues. The V gene lost 7 bases and the J gene lost 6 bases, with 12 bases spanning the gap. The germline V gene encodes CDR1 GTSNPN and CDR2 SVGIG (reference sequence). The CDR3 sequence: CASDQGPGELFF. As DNA, the CDR3 is TGTGCCTCCGATCAGGGGCCCGGGGAGCTGTTTTTT.

This rearrangement joins TRBV4-1 to TRBJ2-2; 7 bases match TRBD2. CDR3 size: 14 residues. Losses at the gene ends were 1 base for V and 6 bases for J; bases not matched to a gene: 2. Germline loops: CDR1 MGHRA, CDR2 YSYEKL. For the CDR3, the DNA is TGCGCCAGCAGCCAAGCTGCGGGGGCCGGGGAGCTGTTTTTT. This translates into CASSQAAGAGELFF.

The J gene is TRBJ2-5, the V gene TRBV6-5; possible D gene TRBD2, 5 bases. V gave up 11 bases and J gave up 1 base, with 11 bases separating them. Germline V CDR1 and CDR2: MNHEY, SVGAGI. There are 12 residues in the CDR3. The CDR3 nucleotides are TGTGCCGGTCGGGGTCTCCAAGAGACCCAGTACTTC. Amino acid sequence: CAGRGLQETQYF.

The chain carries TRBV5-5 and TRBJ2-5; TRBD1 matches at 8 bases. Germline loops: CDR1 SGHKS, CDR2 YYEKEE (reference sequence). The CDR3 is made up of 15 amino acids. Trimming at V came to 2 bases and at J to 5 bases, leaving 8 bases not matched to a gene. The CDR3 nucleotides read TGTGCCAGCAGCTTCGACAGGGGAGCAGGGGAGACCCAGTACTTC. It encodes CASSFDRGAGETQYF. Supplemented by reference TRBV5-5 and TRBJ2-5, the full variable domain reads DAGVTQSPTHLIKTRGQQVTLRCSPISGHKSVSWYQQVLGQGPQFIFQYYEKEERGRGNFPDRFSARQFPNYSSELNVNALLLGDSALYLCASSFDRGAGETQYFGPGTRLLVL.

The V gene is TRBV6-6, the J gene TRBJ1-2, with 12 positions matching TRBD1. The J segment lost 4 bases and the V segment lost 5 bases, leaving 5 bases of the junction unmatched. The CDR3 runs 15 residues. Germline values: CDR1 MNHNY, CDR2 SVGAGI (reference sequence). The CDR3 spells CASSAGTGGGYGYTF. DNA for the CDR3: TGTGCCAGCAGTGCGGGGACAGGGGGCGGCTATGGCTACACCTTC.